The clone carrying this TCR beta chain was observed many times. Its cognate antigen is unknown. This record comes from a study of Graves' ophthalmopathy and Graves' hyperthyroidism. Amplification from RNA transcripts yielded the TCR beta CDR3 regions. An opening RT-PCR round employed HTBI primers and preceded a second-round multiplex PCR. TCRdb fed the multiplex PCR reads into MiXCR, producing one record per CDR3 protein. The sample holds some 380,000 distinct CDR3 sequences, about 16% seen once. Overall study findings and caveats: Detection in blood was also observed for most expanded thyroid clonotypes above 0.001 frequency. Progression of ophthalmopathy was predicted by the model with about 67% sensitivity and just over 72% specificity.

Pregnancy or lactation, uncontrolled infections and other autoimmune diseases were grounds for excluding patients. There are 12 residues in the CDR3. Germline CDR1 reads MNHEY; CDR2 reads SVGEGT. V shed 8 bases and J shed 0 bases, with 8 bases lying between them. Sequences were obtained from peripheral blood. The receptor's source is a woman between 18 and 29 years old with stable Graves' hyperthyroidism. The rearrangement links TRBV6-2 or TRBV6-3 to TRBJ2-7; possibly TRBD2 for D (6 bases). The CDR3 is CASGDSSYEQYF. Here the CDR3 DNA reads TGTGCCAGCGGGGACTCCTCCTACGAGCAGTACTTC.